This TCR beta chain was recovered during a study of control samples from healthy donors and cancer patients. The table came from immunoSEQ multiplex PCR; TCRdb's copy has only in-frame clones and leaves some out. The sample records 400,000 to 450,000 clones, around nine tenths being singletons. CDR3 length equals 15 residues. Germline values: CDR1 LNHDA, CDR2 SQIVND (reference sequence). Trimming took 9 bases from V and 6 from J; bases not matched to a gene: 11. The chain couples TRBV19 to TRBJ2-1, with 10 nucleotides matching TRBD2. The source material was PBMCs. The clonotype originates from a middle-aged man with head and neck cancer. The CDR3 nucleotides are TGTGCCAGCGGCACGGGGGCTAGCGGGGGCAATGAGCAGTTCTTC. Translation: CASGTGASGGNEQFF.